Listed here are 6 T cell receptor beta chains from one sample, sequenced in a study of T-cell memory formation after mild COVID-19. TCRdb analysed the 5' RACE reads with MiXCR anew, one entry per CDR3 protein. The sample includes hundreds of thousands of distinct CDR3 sequences, 20% of them seen just once. The specimen was PBMCs or a T cell subset sorted from them (not recorded which). These TCRs come from an adult woman who had mild COVID-19 (a few samples of this study predate the infection). Cell type and time point are not known.

The rearrangement links TRBV5-1 to TRBJ2-7; tentatively, D is TRBD1 (5 bases). The V end was cut by 5 bases, the J end by 0 bases, with 12 bases between. The CDR3 has 14 residues. CDR1 is SGHRS and CDR2 is YFSETQ in the germline V gene. In nucleotides, the CDR3 is TGCGCCAGCAGACAGGACGTCCGCTCCTACGAGCAGTACTTC. Residues: CASRQDVRSYEQYF.

The chain employs TRBV3-1 and TRBJ1-1; D uncertain. The length of the CDR3 is 13 residues. The V end lost 0 bases, the J end lost 11 bases, and 13 bases lay between the germline ends. Germline assignment: CDR1 LGHDT and CDR2 YNNKEL (reference sequence). The CDR3 region is CASSQDRFGWAFF. The CDR3 DNA reads as TGTGCCAGCAGCCAAGACAGGTTCGGATGGGCTTTCTTT.

This clonotype was counted ten times or more. The chain is built from TRBV20-1 and TRBJ2-3; the match to TRBD2 covers 8 bases. Germline V gene sequence: CDR1 DFQATT, CDR2 SNEGSKA (reference sequence). J gave up 3 bases and V 0 bases, and 8 bases lay outside the gene matches. The CDR3 runs to 16 residues. CDR3 nucleotides: TGCAGTGCTAGAGATCAATCGGGGGGGGATACAGATACGCAGTATTTT. Residues: CSARDQSGGDTDTQYF.

The chain recombines TRBV4-1 with TRBJ2-7, with 11 bases that match TRBD2. With 1 base clipped from V and 3 bases from J, the junction kept 5 bases outside the gene matches. Germline-derived CDR1 and CDR2 are MGHRA and YSYEKL. The CDR3 is made up of 16 amino acids. The CDR3 here is CASSQARLAGLYEQYF. CDR3 in DNA: TGCGCCAGCAGCCAAGCCCGACTAGCGGGGCTCTACGAGCAGTACTTC.

This chain connects TRBV9 to TRBJ1-6; D may be TRBD1 (6 bases). V shed 3 bases and J shed 5 bases, with 6 bases lying between them. CDR1 SGDLS and CDR2 YYNGEE come from the germline V gene. The CDR3 totals 13 residues. The CDR3 DNA reads as TGTGCCAGCAGCGCAGGGGATAATTCACCCCTCCACTTT. Translated: CASSAGDNSPLHF.

V gene TRBV5-4 combines with J gene TRBJ2-5; D is perhaps TRBD1 or TRBD2 (6 bases each). Germline V lookup: CDR1 SGHNT, CDR2 YYREEE (reference sequence). The CDR3 has 14 amino acids. The ends were cut back, 4 bases at V and 3 bases at J, with 13 bases in the middle. This CDR3 reads CASSPGGGEETQYF. CDR3 bases: TGTGCCAGCAGCCCCGGAGGGGGTGAAGAGACCCAGTACTTC. The full variable domain, its missing parts supplied by reference TRBV5-4 and TRBJ2-5, is ETGVTQSPTHLIKTRGQQVTLRCSSQSGHNTVSWYQQALGQGPQFIFQYYREEENGRGNFPPRFSGLQFPNYSSELNVNALELDDSALYLCASSPGGGEETQYFGPGTRLLVL.